These 28 T cell receptor beta chains were sequenced from one sample in a study of Ad26.COV2.S vaccination and SARS-CoV-2 variants. Treatment of the sample: roughly 18 received Ad26.COV2.S at low or high dose, single or two shots; roughly 5 received placebo; per-sample allocation not given. Samples analyzed were those drawn on day 63 after the first vaccine or placebo injection. The repertoire was sequenced with immunoSEQ multiplex PCR; TCRdb's copy has only in-frame clones and lacks some. The data show 300,000 to 400,000 clones, with around 84% seen just once and about 3.3% held by the top ten. The sequences come from peripheral blood, collected in a trial of Ad26.COV2.S vaccine versus placebo. These receptors all stem from a person aged 18-60 years who received the Ad26.COV2.S COVID-19 vaccine or a placebo.

The V and J genes are TRBV28 and TRBJ2-7, with TRBD1 matching 8 bases. This CDR3 comprises 12 residues. CDR1 is MDHEN and CDR2 is SYDVKM in the germline V gene. The V segment lost 5 bases and the J segment 13 bases; nucleotides outside the gene matches: 10. CDR3 in amino acids: CASSNVKGTGYF. The CDR3 DNA reads TGTGCCAGCAGTAACGTTAAAGGGACAGGCTACTTC. Looking up the rest from reference TRBV28 and TRBJ2-7 gives the full variable domain: DVKVTQSSRYLVKRTGEKVFLECVQDMDHENMFWYRQDPGLGLRLIYFSYDVKMKEKGDIPEGYSVSREKKERFSLILESASTNQTSMYLCASSNVKGTGYFGPGTRLTVT.

Turning to this clone: Compared with germline, one end of the junction differs, possibly owing to a read error. The chain has TRBV7-7 and TRBJ2-5; a possible D gene is TRBD1 (5 bases). The CDR3 sequence is 15 residues long. From germline, CDR1 is SSHAT and CDR2 FNYEAQ (reference sequence). The CDR3 here is CASSLVFLPGETQYF. The DNA of the CDR3 is TGTGCTAGCAGCTTAGTCTTCCTCCCAGGGGAGACCCAGTACTTC.

The chain is built from TRBV5-1 and TRBJ1-3, with D possibly matching TRBD1 (6 bases). This CDR3 has 14 residues. V lost 2 bases and J 4 bases, leaving 10 bases between the germline ends. Germline V gene data show CDR1 as SGHRS and CDR2 as YFSETQ. The CDR3 loop reads CASSFMTGGNTIYF. The CDR3 DNA is TGCGCCAGCAGCTTTATGACAGGCGGAAACACCATATATTTT.

This clone was picked up one time. This chain joins TRBV4-1 and TRBJ2-5; D may be TRBD1 or TRBD2 (6 bases each). CDR1 and CDR2 (germline): MGHRA, YSYEKL. The CDR3 loop spans 15 amino acids. The V end lost 3 bases, the J end lost 5 bases, and 16 bases lay between the germline ends. Written as DNA, the CDR3 is TGCGCCAGCAGCCACCAAGGGGGGACTGGGGAGACCCAGTACTTC. This sequence encodes CASSHQGGTGETQYF.

The genes are TRBV3-1 (or the pseudogene TRBV3-2) and TRBJ1-2, with D maybe TRBD1 (5 bases). The CDR3 runs to 23 residues. The ends were cut back, 3 bases at V and 1 base at J, with 36 bases in the middle. The germline V gene encodes CDR1 LGHDT and CDR2 YNNKEL (reference sequence). The CDR3 is CASSHLPQDLIFTGGYFNYGYTF. CDR3 nucleotide sequence: TGTGCCAGCAGCCACCTTCCTCAAGACCTGATATTCACGGGGGGTTATTTTAACTATGGCTACACCTTC.

The genes are TRBV18 and TRBJ2-7, with 11 bases fitting TRBD1. With 4 bases clipped from V and 2 bases from J, the junction kept 4 bases outside the gene matches. The CDR3 length is 15 residues. Germline loops: CDR1 KGHSH, CDR2 LQKENI. The CDR3 DNA follows: TGTGCCAGCTCACAGGGACAGGGGGAGACCTACGAGCAGTACTTC. Residues: CASSQGQGETYEQYF.

The chain recombines TRBV2 with TRBJ2-1; D may match TRBD1 or TRBD2 (6 bases each). The germline V gene has CDR1 SNHLY and CDR2 FYNNEI. The CDR3 covers 16 residues. Deletions cut 2 bases from V and 7 bases from J, with 18 bases between. CDR3 DNA sequence: TGTGCCAGCAGTGAACGAACGGGGGCCCTTCGGAATGAGCAGTTCTTC. This sequence encodes CASSERTGALRNEQFF.

The V and J genes are TRBV4-1 and TRBJ2-1, with D possibly being TRBD2 (7 bases). CDR3 length equals 16 residues. V was trimmed by 1 base and J by 5 bases, leaving 15 bases between them. CDR1 MGHRA and CDR2 YSYEKL come from the germline V gene. The CDR3 DNA reads TGCGCCAGCAGCCAAGTCTGGGAGGGGGAGAACAATGAGCAGTTCTTC. This sequence encodes CASSQVWEGENNEQFF.

In DNA, the CDR3 is TGCGCCAGCAGCTTTTCGGCAGGGGGCTTAGCTGGCTACACCTTC. This translates into CASSFSAGGLAGYTF. The chain couples TRBV5-1 to TRBJ1-2; 8 positions match TRBD1. V gave up 2 bases and J gave up 7 bases; unmatched junction bases: 10. Germline loops: CDR1 SGHRS, CDR2 YFSETQ. This CDR3 is built from 15 residues.

This chain joins TRBV4-1 and TRBJ1-6, with a weak D call TRBD1 (5 bases). V was pared by 4 bases and J by 8 bases, with 18 bases between. The CDR3 consists of 16 residues. Germline V gives CDR1 MGHRA, CDR2 YSYEKL. The CDR3 DNA follows: TGCGCCAGCAGCCTACATAGGGGCCTCGGGGATTCACCCCTCCACTTT. Its translation: CASSLHRGLGDSPLHF.

This chain joins TRBV11-2 and TRBJ1-3; weak D call: TRBD1 (5 bases). V lost 1 base, J lost 0 bases, and 13 bases lay in between. CDR1 SGHAT and CDR2 FQNNGV come from the germline V gene. The CDR3 is made up of 17 amino acids. The CDR3 bases are TGTGCCAGCAGCTTAGCTCTGGGCCAGGGCTCTGGAAACACCATATATTTT. Translated: CASSLALGQGSGNTIYF.

The chain uses TRBV7-9 and TRBJ1-1; weak D call: TRBD1 (6 bases). Germline V gene lookup returns CDR1 SEHNR and CDR2 FQNEAQ (reference sequence). V shed 7 bases and J shed 4 bases, with 13 bases lying between them. The CDR3 is made up of 13 amino acids. The CDR3 DNA is TGTGCCAGCAACATACAGGGAATCACTGAAGCTTTCTTT. It is translated as CASNIQGITEAFF.

The rearrangement joins TRBV5-4 to TRBJ1-1, with D perhaps matching TRBD1 (5 bases). The CDR3 contains 14 residues. Looked up from germline, CDR1 is SGHNT and CDR2 is YYREEE (reference sequence). V lost 0 bases and J lost 5, with 11 bases in between. CDR3: CASSLAGLWTEAFF. The CDR3 DNA reads TGTGCCAGCAGCTTGGCAGGGCTTTGGACTGAAGCTTTCTTT.

This chain links TRBV3-1 (or the pseudogene TRBV3-2) with TRBJ2-3, with 7 bases aligning to TRBD1. The CDR3 covers 19 residues. Germline CDR1 LGHDT, CDR2 YNNKEL (reference sequence). V lost 0 bases and J lost 8; bases outside the gene matches: 20. In DNA, the CDR3 is TGTGCCAGCAGCCAAGATCGGAATTCCGACAGGGCCCGCCGGCGTACGCAGTATTTT. This translates into CASSQDRNSDRARRRTQYF.

The CDR3 DNA sequence: TGTGCCAGCAGCCTTAACCGGGCGGGAGAGACCCAGTACTTC. It specifies CASSLNRAGETQYF. This chain connects TRBV5-4 to TRBJ2-5; D is possibly TRBD2 (5 bases). Trimming shortened V by 4 bases and J by 4 bases, and 14 bases separated the two germline ends. The CDR3 contains 14 residues. The germline gives CDR1 SGHNT, CDR2 YYREEE (reference sequence).

About this clone itself: The same CDR3 also results from other DNA sequences found in this sample. CDR3 protein: CASSLDRDGYTF. The CDR3 DNA follows: TGTGCCAGCAGCCTGGACAGGGATGGCTACACCTTC. J is TRBJ1-2 and V is TRBV5-6, with 8 positions matching TRBD1. V lost 4 bases, J lost 6 bases, and 2 bases stayed unmatched. The CDR3 extends over 12 amino acids. CDR1 and CDR2 (germline): SGHDT, YYEEEE.

In its sample, this clone was seen many times. This sequence joins TRBV12-5 and TRBJ2-1; TRBD1 is a possible D gene (6 bases). The CDR3 totals 17 residues. Germline loops: CDR1 LGHNT, CDR2 FRNRAP. The germline V and J ends were trimmed by 0 bases and 10 bases, with 22 bases remaining between them. CDR3 bases: TGTGCTAGTGGTTTGGTCAGCCGGGACACAAAGAGATGGGAGCAGTTCTTC. This codes for CASGLVSRDTKRWEQFF.

J is TRBJ2-1 and V is TRBV19, with D perhaps TRBD2 (5 bases). Trimming removed 3 bases from V and 1 base from J, with 10 bases in between. The CDR3 length is 15 residues. Germline V gene data show CDR1 as LNHDA and CDR2 as SQIVND (reference sequence). The CDR3 nucleotides read TGTGCCAGTAGTATGAGGGTAGCTTCCTACAATGAGCAGTTCTTC. It codes for CASSMRVASYNEQFF. The variable domain in full, completed from reference TRBV19 and TRBJ2-1, reads DGGITQSPKYLFRKEGQNVTLSCEQNLNHDAMYWYRQDPGQGLRLIYYSQIVNDFQKGDIAEGYSVSREKKESFPLTVTSAQKNPTAFYLCASSMRVASYNEQFFGPGTRLTVL.

The V call is TRBV5-1, the J call TRBJ2-5, with TRBD2 matching 7 bases. The ends lost 3 bases at V and 3 bases at J; junction bases unmatched: 2. The length of the CDR3 is 13 residues. Germline V gene sequence: CDR1 SGHRS, CDR2 YFSETQ. The CDR3 region has the DNA TGCGCCAGCAGCTCGCTAGCGGAAGAGACCCAGTACTTC. Translation: CASSSLAEETQYF.

The chain has TRBV7-2 and TRBJ1-5; TRBD1 might be the D (6 bases). Trimming took 5 bases from V and 3 from J, leaving 14 bases between them. The CDR3 has 15 residues. From germline, CDR1 is SGHTA and CDR2 FQGNSA. CDR3 sequence: CASSPGRGANQPQHF. For the CDR3, the DNA is TGTGCCAGCAGCCCCGGGAGGGGGGCCAATCAGCCCCAGCATTTT.

The gene calls are TRBV27 and TRBJ1-2; D possibly corresponds to TRBD1 (5 bases). CDR1 is MNHEY and CDR2 is SMNVEV in the germline V gene (reference sequence). The CDR3 extends over 13 amino acids. V was pared by 0 bases and J by 5 bases, with 7 bases between. CDR3 DNA sequence: TGTGCCAGCAGTTTATCTCAGGGTTATGGCTACACCTTC. Its translation: CASSLSQGYGYTF.

The V and J genes are TRBV12-3 or TRBV12-4 and TRBJ1-1, with D unresolved. V was pared by 5 bases and J by 1 base, with 8 bases between. The CDR3 runs to 13 residues. The CDR3 sequence: CASSKHENTEAFF. The CDR3 bases are TGTGCCAGCAGTAAACACGAGAACACTGAAGCTTTCTTT.

This chain connects TRBV19 to TRBJ1-2; 7 nucleotides agree with TRBD1. The CDR3 has 13 residues. V trimming: 9 bases; J trimming: 4 bases; junction bases outside the gene matches: 8. Germline V CDR1 and CDR2: LNHDA, SQIVND (reference sequence). CDR3 sequence reads: CASAGTEAYGYTF. The CDR3 bases are TGTGCCAGCGCCGGGACAGAAGCCTATGGCTACACCTTC.

The chain combines TRBV5-1 with TRBJ1-2; D possibly corresponds to TRBD1 (6 bases). V was clipped by 4 bases and J by 7 bases, with 11 bases between them. CDR1 and CDR2 (germline): SGHRS, YFSETQ. The CDR3 runs to 12 residues. CDR3 nucleotide sequence: TGCGCCAGCAGCAGTAACAGGGCTGGCTACACCTTC. It yields the protein CASSSNRAGYTF.

CDR3 residues: CASSLTRSYEQYF. CDR3 coding DNA: TGTGCCAGCAGCTTAACCAGGAGTTACGAGCAGTACTTC. V gene TRBV7-2 combines with J gene TRBJ2-7; D not resolved. V was cut by 2 bases and J by 4 bases, with 9 bases left in between. The CDR3 has 13 residues. Germline values: CDR1 SGHTA, CDR2 FQGNSA.

The chain recombines TRBV14 with TRBJ2-2; possible D gene TRBD2, 5 bases. Trimming took off 3 bases at V and 4 bases at J, with 18 bases between the two ends. The CDR3 sequence is 17 residues long. Germline lookup yields CDR1 SGHDN and CDR2 FVKESK. CDR3 in DNA: TGTGCCAGCAGCCATGCTCGACTACCCCCCGCCACCGGGGAGCTGTTTTTT. Protein product: CASSHARLPPATGELFF.

The table lists this clone with a count of one. The chain has TRBV5-1 and TRBJ1-2; D is uncertain. The CDR3 totals 12 residues. Germline values: CDR1 SGHRS, CDR2 YFSETQ. V was cut by 0 bases and J by 7 bases, with 7 bases left in between. The CDR3 reads CASSLGAVGYTF. CDR3 DNA: TGCGCCAGCAGCTTGGGGGCGGTTGGCTACACCTTC.

This rearrangement joins TRBV29-1 to TRBJ2-2; D is ambiguous. Trimming cost V 2 bases and J 0 bases, with 4 bases left between them. Germline values: CDR1 SQVTM, CDR2 ANQGSEA. CDR3 length: 13 residues. The CDR3 region has the DNA TGCAGCGTTGAATCCCCGAACACCGGGGAGCTGTTTTTT. Its translation: CSVESPNTGELFF.